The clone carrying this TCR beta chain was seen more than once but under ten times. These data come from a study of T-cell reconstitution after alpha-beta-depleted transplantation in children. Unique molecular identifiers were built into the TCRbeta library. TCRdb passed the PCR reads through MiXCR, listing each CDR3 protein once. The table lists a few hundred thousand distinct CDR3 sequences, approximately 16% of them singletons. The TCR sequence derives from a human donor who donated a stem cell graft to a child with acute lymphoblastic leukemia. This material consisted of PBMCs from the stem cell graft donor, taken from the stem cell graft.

DNA for the CDR3: TGTGCCACCAGCAGAGATCTCGGCCAGGATAAGCCCCAGCATTTT. Translated, it gives CATSRDLGQDKPQHF. The chain combines TRBV15 with TRBJ1-5; D ambiguous. The CDR3 contains 15 residues. Germline loops: CDR1 LNHNV, CDR2 YYDKDF (reference sequence). Trimming took 0 bases from V and 8 from J, leaving 14 bases between them.